This T cell receptor beta chain was recovered during a study of blood T cell repertoires in COVID-19 (dated by TCRdb to 2020 to 2021). General notes on the study: The collaborator samples originated in the United States, Italy and Spain and spanned the acute and convalescent phases of COVID-19. Subjects who had been exposed to COVID-19, were actively infected with it, or had recovered from it provided the deeply sampled blood TCRbeta repertoires that made up the dataset. Where available, HLA class I and class II types were taken from metadata supplied by the sample provider and were not determined by assay-based typing. The repertoires were released in a freely available public database intended as a resource for research on the immune response to SARS-CoV-2. Sample metadata almost always included a de-identified subject ID, COVID-19 status, age in years and sex. The samples were drawn from two sources: the first 160 participants of the ongoing ImmuneRACE study, and 950 to 1,500 subjects contributed by 6 global collaborators. The material from the prospective study consisted of cDNA or gDNA derived from T cells, B-cell-depleted T cells, or PBMCs. What the research found in general, with its limitations: How much clinical and demographic metadata was included differed by source and by participant, and the metadata was provided uncurated.

The collaborating institutions used their own protocols to collect whole blood in K2EDTA tubes. For TCRbeta analysis, collaborators shipped samples as frozen whole blood, isolated PBMCs, or DNA extracted from either of those sample types. This clone was seen just once. This clone's antigen is unknown. No clone much larger than this one lies a single base away; base qualities are absent. TCRbeta CDR3 regions were amplified from genomic DNA by means of the immunoSEQ Assay, a bias-controlled multiplex PCR. Per the original workflow: The number of nucleated cells in each sample was estimated from the amplification of reference gene primers within the assay. Sequence reads were collapsed and filtered to measure the absolute abundance of every unique TCRbeta CDR3 rearrangement. For each sample, productive Simpson clonality was calculated by taking the square root of Simpson's diversity index across productive rearrangements. TCRdb re-hosts the immuneACCESS table, in-frame sequences only. Its copies lack some clones; in the studies checked, an unresolved V gene accounts for under half of them, and the cause for the rest is not known. That table furnishes V, J and clone size, whereas the DNA furnished D and trimming. The sample contains some 150,000 clones, around 90% of them found a single time. In total, the top ten clones hold roughly 4.5% of the sample.

V loses 1 base, J loses 5 bases, and the germline ends lie 5 bases apart. The CDR3 runs 12 residues from the cysteine to the phenylalanine. Of the read, only the CDR3 DNA is kept; its 36 bases are in frame from base 1. Looking up the germline V gene yields CDR1 KGHSH and CDR2 LQKENI. This receptor was identified in an older woman with active or convalescent COVID-19. The rearrangement joined TRBV18 to TRBJ2-5; the D gene is possibly TRBD2, with 5 bases matching. Input material: peripheral blood. The sequence in DNA is TGTGCCAGCTCACCACGGGAGGAGACCCAGTACTTC. It is translated as CASSPREETQYF.